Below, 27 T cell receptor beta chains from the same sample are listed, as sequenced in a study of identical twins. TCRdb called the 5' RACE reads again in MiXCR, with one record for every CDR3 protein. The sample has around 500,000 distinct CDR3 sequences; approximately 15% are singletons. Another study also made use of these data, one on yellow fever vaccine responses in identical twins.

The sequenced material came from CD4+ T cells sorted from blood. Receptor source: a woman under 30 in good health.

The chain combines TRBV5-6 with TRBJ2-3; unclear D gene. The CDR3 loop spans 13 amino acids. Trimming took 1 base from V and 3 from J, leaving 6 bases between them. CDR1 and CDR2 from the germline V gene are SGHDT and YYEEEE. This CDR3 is CASSLIKTDTQYF. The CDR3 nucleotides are TGTGCCAGCAGCTTGATTAAAACAGATACGCAGTATTTT.

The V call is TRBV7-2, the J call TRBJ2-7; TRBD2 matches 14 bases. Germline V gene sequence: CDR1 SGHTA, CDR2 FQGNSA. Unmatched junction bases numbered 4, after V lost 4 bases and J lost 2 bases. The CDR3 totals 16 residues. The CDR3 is CASSSKTSGGAYEQYF. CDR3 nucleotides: TGTGCCAGCAGCTCAAAGACTAGCGGGGGGGCCTACGAGCAGTACTTC.

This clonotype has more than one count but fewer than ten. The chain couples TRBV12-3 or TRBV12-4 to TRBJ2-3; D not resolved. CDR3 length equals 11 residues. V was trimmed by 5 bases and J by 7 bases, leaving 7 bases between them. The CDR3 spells CASSRTHTQYF. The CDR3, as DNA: TGTGCCAGCAGTCGGACCCATACGCAGTATTTT.

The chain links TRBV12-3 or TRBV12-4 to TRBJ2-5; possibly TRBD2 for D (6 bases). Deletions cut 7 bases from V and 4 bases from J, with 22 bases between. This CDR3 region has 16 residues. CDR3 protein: CASTPEGSGGGETQYF. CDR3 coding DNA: TGTGCCAGCACTCCCGAGGGGTCCGGGGGTGGAGAGACCCAGTACTTC.

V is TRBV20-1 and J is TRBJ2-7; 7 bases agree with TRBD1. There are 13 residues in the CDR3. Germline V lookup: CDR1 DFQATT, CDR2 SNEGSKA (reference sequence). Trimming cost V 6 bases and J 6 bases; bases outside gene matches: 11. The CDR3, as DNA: TGCAGTGCCACCGACAGGGTAGTACGCGAGCAGTACTTC. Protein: CSATDRVVREQYF.

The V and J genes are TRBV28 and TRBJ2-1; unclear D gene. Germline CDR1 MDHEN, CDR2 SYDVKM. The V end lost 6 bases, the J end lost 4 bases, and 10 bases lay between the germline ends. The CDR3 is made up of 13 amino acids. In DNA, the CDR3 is TGTGCCAGCAGGGAAACGTTATACAATGAGCAGTTCTTC. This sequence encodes CASRETLYNEQFF.

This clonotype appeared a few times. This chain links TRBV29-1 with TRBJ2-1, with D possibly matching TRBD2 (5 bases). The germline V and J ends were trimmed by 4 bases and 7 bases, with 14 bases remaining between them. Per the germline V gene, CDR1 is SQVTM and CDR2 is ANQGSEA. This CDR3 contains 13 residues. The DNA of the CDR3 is TGCAGCGTTGTACTAGTTAGAATTAATGAGCAGTTCTTC. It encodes CSVVLVRINEQFF.

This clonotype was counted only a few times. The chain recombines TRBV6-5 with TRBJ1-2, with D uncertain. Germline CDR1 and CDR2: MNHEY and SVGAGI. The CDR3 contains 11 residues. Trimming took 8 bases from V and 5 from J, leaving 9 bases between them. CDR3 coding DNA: TGTGCCAGCGGTCCCGGGTATGGCTACACCTTC. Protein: CASGPGYGYTF.

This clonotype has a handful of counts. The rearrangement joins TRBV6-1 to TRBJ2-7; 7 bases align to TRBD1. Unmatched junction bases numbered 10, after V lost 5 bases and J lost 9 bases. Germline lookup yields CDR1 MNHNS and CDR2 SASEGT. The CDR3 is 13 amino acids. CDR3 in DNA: TGTGCCAGCAGTCCCGGGACAGAAGTACGGCAGTACTTC. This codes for CASSPGTEVRQYF.

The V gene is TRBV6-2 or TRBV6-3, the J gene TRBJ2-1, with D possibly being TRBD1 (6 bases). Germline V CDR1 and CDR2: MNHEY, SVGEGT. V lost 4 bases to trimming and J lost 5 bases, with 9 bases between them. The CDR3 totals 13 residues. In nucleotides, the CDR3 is TGTGCCAGCAGTTCTTACAGGGACAATGAGCAGTTCTTC. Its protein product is CASSSYRDNEQFF.

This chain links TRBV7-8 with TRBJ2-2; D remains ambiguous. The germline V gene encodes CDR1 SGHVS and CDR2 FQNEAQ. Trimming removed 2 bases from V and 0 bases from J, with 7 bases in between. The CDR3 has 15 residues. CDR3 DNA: TGTGCCAGCAGCTTACAATTTCCGAACACCGGGGAGCTGTTTTTT. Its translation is CASSLQFPNTGELFF.

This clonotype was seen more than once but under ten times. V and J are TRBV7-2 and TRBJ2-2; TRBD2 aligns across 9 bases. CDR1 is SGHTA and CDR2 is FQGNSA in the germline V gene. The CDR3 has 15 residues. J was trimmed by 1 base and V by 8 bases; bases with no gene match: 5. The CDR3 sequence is CASQGRGGNTGELFF. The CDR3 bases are TGTGCCAGCCAGGGGCGGGGGGGGAACACCGGGGAGCTGTTTTTT.

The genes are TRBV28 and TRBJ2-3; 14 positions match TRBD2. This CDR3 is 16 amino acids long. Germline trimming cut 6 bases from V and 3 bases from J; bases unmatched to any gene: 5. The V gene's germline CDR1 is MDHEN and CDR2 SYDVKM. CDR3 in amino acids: CASRPGTSGRTDTQYF. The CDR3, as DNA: TGTGCCAGCAGACCCGGGACTAGCGGGAGAACAGATACGCAGTATTTT.

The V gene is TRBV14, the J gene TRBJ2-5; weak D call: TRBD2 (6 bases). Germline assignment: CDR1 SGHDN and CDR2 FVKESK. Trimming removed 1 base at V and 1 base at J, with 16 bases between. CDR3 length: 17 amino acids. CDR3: CASSQVEGRVGQETQYF. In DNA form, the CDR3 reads TGTGCCAGCAGCCAAGTGGAGGGAAGGGTCGGCCAAGAGACCCAGTACTTC.

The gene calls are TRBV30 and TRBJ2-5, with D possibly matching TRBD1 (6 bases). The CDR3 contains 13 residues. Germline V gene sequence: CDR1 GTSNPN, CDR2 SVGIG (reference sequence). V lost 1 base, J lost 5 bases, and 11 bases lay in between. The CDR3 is CAWSGGRAETQYF. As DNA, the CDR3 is TGTGCCTGGAGTGGGGGGCGGGCTGAGACCCAGTACTTC.

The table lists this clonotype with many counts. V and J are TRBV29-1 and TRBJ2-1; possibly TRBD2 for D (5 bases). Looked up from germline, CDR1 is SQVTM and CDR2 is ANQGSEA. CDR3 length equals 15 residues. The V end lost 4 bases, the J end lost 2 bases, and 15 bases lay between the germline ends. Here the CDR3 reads CSVGSLALAYNEQFF. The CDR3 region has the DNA TGCAGCGTTGGTTCCCTAGCTCTCGCCTACAATGAGCAGTTCTTC.

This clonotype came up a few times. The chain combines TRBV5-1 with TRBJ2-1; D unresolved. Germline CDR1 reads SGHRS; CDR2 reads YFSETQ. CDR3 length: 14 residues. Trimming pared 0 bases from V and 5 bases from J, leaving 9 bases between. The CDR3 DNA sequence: TGCGCCAGCAGCTTGGACCCACCGAACAATGAGCAGTTCTTC. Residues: CASSLDPPNNEQFF.

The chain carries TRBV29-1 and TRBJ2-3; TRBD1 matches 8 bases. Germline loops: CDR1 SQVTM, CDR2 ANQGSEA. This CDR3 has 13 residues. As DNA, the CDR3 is TGCGGGATGCGGGCAGGGGGCAGAAGGACGCAGTATTTT. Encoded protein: CGMRAGGRRTQYF.

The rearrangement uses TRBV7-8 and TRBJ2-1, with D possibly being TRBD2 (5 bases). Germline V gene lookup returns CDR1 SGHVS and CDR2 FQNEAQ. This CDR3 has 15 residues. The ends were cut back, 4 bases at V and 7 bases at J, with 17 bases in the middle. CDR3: CASSYPVRGGNEQFF. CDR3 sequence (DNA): TGTGCCAGCAGCTACCCAGTCCGGGGTGGAAATGAGCAGTTCTTC.

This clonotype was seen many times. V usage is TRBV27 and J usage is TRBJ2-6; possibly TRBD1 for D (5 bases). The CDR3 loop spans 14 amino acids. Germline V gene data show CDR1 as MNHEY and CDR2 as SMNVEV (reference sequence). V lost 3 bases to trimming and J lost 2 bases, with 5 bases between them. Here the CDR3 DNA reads TGTGCCAGCAGTTTGGGGCCTGGGGCCAACGTCCTGACTTTC. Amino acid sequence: CASSLGPGANVLTF.

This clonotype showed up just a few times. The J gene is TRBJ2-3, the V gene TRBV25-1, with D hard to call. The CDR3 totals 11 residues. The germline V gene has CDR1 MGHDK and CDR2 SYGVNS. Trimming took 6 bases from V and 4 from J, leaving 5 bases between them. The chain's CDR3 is CASSMADTQYF. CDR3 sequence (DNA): TGTGCCAGCAGCATGGCAGATACGCAGTATTTT.

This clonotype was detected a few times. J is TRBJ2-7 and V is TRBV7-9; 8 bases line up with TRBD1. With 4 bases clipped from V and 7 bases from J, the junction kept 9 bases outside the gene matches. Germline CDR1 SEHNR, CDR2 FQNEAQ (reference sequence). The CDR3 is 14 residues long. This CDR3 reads CASSSSGTGAEQYF. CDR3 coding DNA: TGTGCCAGCAGCTCCTCCGGGACAGGCGCTGAGCAGTACTTC.

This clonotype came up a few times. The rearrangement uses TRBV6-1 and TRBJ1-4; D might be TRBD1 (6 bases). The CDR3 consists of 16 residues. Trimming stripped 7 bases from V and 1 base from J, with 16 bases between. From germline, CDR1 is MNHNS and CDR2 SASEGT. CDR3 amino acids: CASIGTRGLTNEKLFF. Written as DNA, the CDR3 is TGTGCCAGCATCGGAACCAGGGGCTTAACTAATGAAAAACTGTTTTTT.

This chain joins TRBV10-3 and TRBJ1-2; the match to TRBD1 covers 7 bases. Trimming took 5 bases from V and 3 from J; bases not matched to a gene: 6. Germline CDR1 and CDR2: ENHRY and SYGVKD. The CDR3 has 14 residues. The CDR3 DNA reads TGTGCCATCAGTCGACAGGGAGGGGACTATGGCTACACCTTC. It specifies CAISRQGGDYGYTF.

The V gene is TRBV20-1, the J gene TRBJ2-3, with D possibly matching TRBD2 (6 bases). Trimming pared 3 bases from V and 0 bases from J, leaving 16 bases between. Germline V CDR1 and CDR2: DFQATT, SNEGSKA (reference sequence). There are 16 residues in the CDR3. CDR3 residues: CSARRLVGGSTDTQYF. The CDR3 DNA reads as TGCAGTGCTAGGCGTCTGGTCGGGGGAAGCACAGATACGCAGTATTTT.

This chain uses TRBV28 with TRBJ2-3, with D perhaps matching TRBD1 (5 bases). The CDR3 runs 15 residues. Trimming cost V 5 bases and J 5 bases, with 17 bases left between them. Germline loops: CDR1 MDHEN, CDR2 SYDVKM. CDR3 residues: CASSPRVGAGDTQYF. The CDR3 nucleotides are TGTGCCAGCAGTCCTAGGGTTGGGGCTGGAGATACGCAGTATTTT. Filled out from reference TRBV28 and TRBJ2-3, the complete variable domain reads DVKVTQSSRYLVKRTGEKVFLECVQDMDHENMFWYRQDPGLGLRLIYFSYDVKMKEKGDIPEGYSVSREKKERFSLILESASTNQTSMYLCASSPRVGAGDTQYFGPGTRLTVL.

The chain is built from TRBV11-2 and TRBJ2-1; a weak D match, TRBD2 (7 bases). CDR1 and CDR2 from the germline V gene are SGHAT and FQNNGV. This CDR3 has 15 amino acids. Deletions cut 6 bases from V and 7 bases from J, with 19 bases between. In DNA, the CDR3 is TGTGCCAGCAGTCCGTCAGGGGAGGGATGGAATGAGCAGTTCTTC. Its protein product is CASSPSGEGWNEQFF.